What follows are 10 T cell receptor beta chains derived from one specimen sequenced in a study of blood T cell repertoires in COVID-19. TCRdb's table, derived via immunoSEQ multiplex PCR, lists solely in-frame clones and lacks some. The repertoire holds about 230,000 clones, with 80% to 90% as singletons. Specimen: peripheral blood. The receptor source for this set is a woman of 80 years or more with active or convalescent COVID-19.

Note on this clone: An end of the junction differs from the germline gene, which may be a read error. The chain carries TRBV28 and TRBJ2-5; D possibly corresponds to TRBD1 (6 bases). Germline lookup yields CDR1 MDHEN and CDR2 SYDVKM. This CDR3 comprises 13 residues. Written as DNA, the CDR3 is TGTGCCAGCAGTTTAGGTGGGACACAAGCGTCTCACTTC. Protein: CASSLGGTQASHF.

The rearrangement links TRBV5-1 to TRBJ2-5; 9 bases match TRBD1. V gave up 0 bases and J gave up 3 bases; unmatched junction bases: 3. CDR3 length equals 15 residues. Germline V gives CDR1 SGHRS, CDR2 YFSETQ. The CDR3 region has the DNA TGCGCCAGCAGCTTGGTAGGGACAGGGAAAGAGACCCAGTACTTC. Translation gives CASSLVGTGKETQYF.

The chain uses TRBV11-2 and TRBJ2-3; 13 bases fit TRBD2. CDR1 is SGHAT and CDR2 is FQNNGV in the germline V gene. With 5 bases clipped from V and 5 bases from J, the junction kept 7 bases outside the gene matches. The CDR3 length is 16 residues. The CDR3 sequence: CASSRTSGSRGDTQYF. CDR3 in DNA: TGTGCCAGCAGCCGGACTAGCGGGAGCCGGGGAGATACGCAGTATTTT.

The CDR3, as DNA: TGTGCCAGCAATCTAGCGGGACTCTCCTACGAGCAGTACTTC. Residues: CASNLAGLSYEQYF. V is TRBV6-5 and J is TRBJ2-7; 9 nucleotides agree with TRBD2. V lost 7 bases and J lost 0; bases outside the gene matches: 4. The V gene's germline CDR1 is MNHEY and CDR2 SVGAGI. CDR3 length equals 14 residues.

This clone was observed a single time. CDR3 loop: CASSARAENEKLFF. Written as DNA, the CDR3 is TGTGCCAGCTCCGCCAGGGCCGAGAATGAAAAACTGTTTTTT. The V and J genes are TRBV18 and TRBJ1-4; D is possibly TRBD1 (5 bases). This CDR3 has 14 residues. The germline gives CDR1 KGHSH, CDR2 LQKENI. Trimming shortened V by 6 bases and J by 5 bases, and 13 bases separated the two germline ends.

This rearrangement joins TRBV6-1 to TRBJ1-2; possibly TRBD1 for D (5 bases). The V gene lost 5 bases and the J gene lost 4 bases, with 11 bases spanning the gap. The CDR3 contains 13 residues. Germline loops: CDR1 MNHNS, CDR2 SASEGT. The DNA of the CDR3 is TGTGCCAGCAGTATACAGGTTCTCTATGGCTACACCTTC. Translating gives CASSIQVLYGYTF.

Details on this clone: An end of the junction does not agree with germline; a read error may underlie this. The CDR3 loop is CASSVSGGHAPF. The CDR3 coding sequence is TGTGCCAGCAGTGTAAGCGGGGGGCACGCGCCCTTC. J is TRBJ2-4 and V is TRBV2; 9 bases are a match to TRBD2. CDR1 SNHLY and CDR2 FYNNEI come from the germline V gene. The CDR3 runs to 12 residues.

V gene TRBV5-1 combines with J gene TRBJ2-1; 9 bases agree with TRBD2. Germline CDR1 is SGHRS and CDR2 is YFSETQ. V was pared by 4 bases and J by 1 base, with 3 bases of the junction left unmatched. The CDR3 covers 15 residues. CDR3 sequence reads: CASSMTSGSYNEQFF. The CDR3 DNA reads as TGCGCCAGCAGCATGACTAGCGGTTCCTACAATGAGCAGTTCTTC.

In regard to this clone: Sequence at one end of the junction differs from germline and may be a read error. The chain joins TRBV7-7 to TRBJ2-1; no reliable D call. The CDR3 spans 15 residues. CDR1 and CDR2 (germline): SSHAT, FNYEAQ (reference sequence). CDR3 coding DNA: TGTGCTAGCAGCTCCACTACCAGCTCCTACAATGAGCAGTTCTTC. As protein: CASSSTTSSYNEQFF.

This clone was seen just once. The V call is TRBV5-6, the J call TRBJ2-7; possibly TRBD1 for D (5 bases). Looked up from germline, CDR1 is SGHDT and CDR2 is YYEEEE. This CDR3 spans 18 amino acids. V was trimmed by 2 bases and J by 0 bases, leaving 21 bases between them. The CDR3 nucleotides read TGTGCCAGCAGCTTAATTGGGTCTTTAGGGGATAGCTCCTACGAGCAGTACTTC. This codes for CASSLIGSLGDSSYEQYF. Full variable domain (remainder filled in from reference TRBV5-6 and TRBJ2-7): DAGVTQSPTHLIKTRGQQVTLRCSPKSGHDTVSWYQQALGQGPQFIFQYYEEEERQRGNFPDRFSGHQFPNYSSELNVNALLLGDSALYLCASSLIGSLGDSSYEQYFGPGTRLTVT.